This is a list of T cell receptor beta chains from one sample in a study of Graves' ophthalmopathy and Graves' hyperthyroidism. TCRdb re-called the multiplex PCR reads through MiXCR, storing one row per CDR3 protein. The sample holds around 400,000 distinct CDR3 sequences; 20% to 25% are singletons and the top ten take roughly 3%. Sample: peripheral blood. All receptors come from a woman under 30 with stable Graves' hyperthyroidism. CDR3s include the opening cysteine and the closing phenylalanine or tryptophan. A D gene is named only where the DNA matches it firmly. Some rows have no size entry. The others give once, few or many, or a class for an expanded clone.

TRBJ2-2,TRBV28,TRBD2,many,TGTGCCAGCAGTTTTTTAGCGGGCACCGGGGAGCTGTTTTTT,CASSFLAGTGELFF
TRBJ1-5,TRBV6-1,NA,many,TGTGCCAGCAGTGGAGGGACCTTCGGGGGTCAGCCCCAGCATTTT,CASSGGTFGGQPQHF
TRBJ1-6,TRBV28,NA,many,TGTGCCAGCAGTTTGGAGGTGGGGACGGCATATAATTCACCCCTCCACTTT,CASSLEVGTAYNSPLHF
TRBJ2-7,TRBV27,TRBD2,many,TGTGCCAGCAGATTGGATAGCGGGAACCCCTACGAGCAGTACTTC,CASRLDSGNPYEQYF
TRBJ1-2,TRBV5-1,NA,many,TGCGCCAGCAGCTTGGGGGTAAACAACTATGGCTACACCTTC,CASSLGVNNYGYTF
TRBJ1-6,TRBV28,TRBD1,NA,TGTGCCAGCAGTCTCGACAGGGGGCGAAATCATTCACCCCTCCACTTT,CASSLDRGRNHSPLHF
TRBJ1-1,TRBV5-1,TRBD1,many,TGCGCCAGCAGCTTGGTAAGGGGGCCTACTGAAGCTTTCTTT,CASSLVRGPTEAFF
TRBJ2-7,TRBV3-1,TRBD1,many,TGTGCCAGCAGCCCAAGACAGGGATTGAACTACGAGCAGTACTTC,CASSPRQGLNYEQYF
TRBJ1-2,TRBV18,NA,NA,TGTGCCAGCTCACCCGCAGTCAACTTCTATGGCTACACCTTC,CASSPAVNFYGYTF
TRBJ1-5,TRBV7-9,NA,many,TGTGCCAGCAGCTTATACGGCAATCAGCCCCAGCATTTT,CASSLYGNQPQHF
TRBJ2-7,TRBV11-2,TRBD1,NA,TGTGCCAGCAGCTTAGGGGGGACAGCCCTCTACGAGCAGTACTTC,CASSLGGTALYEQYF
TRBJ1-1,TRBV3-1,NA,many,TGTGCCAGCAGCCAAGATATGGTGAACACTGAAGCTTTCTTT,CASSQDMVNTEAFF
TRBJ1-1,TRBV27,NA,NA,TGTGCCAGCAGTTTATCGGGGGGCTGGGGCACTGAAGCTTTCTTT,CASSLSGGWGTEAFF
TRBJ2-7,TRBV6-1,NA,many,TGTGCCAGCAAGGACATAAGCTCCTACGAGCAGTACTTC,CASKDISSYEQYF
TRBJ2-2,TRBV11-2,TRBD2,NA,TGTGCCAGCAGCTTAAGGACCGGACTAGCGGGAGACACCGGGGAGCTGTTTTTT,CASSLRTGLAGDTGELFF
TRBJ2-7,TRBV30,TRBD1,NA,TGTGCCTGGAGTGTAGGCCCGGACAGGAACTACGAGCAGTACTTC,CAWSVGPDRNYEQYF
TRBJ2-7,TRBV2,NA,many,TGTGCCAGCAGCGGAGGGGCGGGCACCCTGATTTCCTACGAGCAGTACTTC,CASSGGAGTLISYEQYF
TRBJ1-6,TRBV6-5,NA,NA,TGTGCCAGCAGTTGGATCGGTGCCTCCTATAATTCACCCCTCCACTTT,CASSWIGASYNSPLHF
TRBJ1-6,TRBV11-3,NA,many,TGTGCCAGCAGCTTCCAGGGGAATTCACCCCTCCACTTT,CASSFQGNSPLHF
TRBJ2-5,TRBV20-1,NA,few,TGCAGTGCCGGCGGGGTCCACCAAGAGACCCAGTACTTC,CSAGGVHQETQYF
TRBJ2-7,TRBV3-1,TRBD1,NA,TGTGCCAGCAGCCAAGTTCCGGGACAGATTTACGAGCAGTACTTC,CASSQVPGQIYEQYF
TRBJ1-2,TRBV6-4,TRBD1,many,TGTGCCAGCAGTGAGGGGGGGGACAGGGGAAACTATGGCTACACCTTC,CASSEGGDRGNYGYTF
TRBJ1-2,TRBV28,TRBD1,many,TGTGCCAGCAGTCTGGACAGGGAAAATGGCTACACCTTC,CASSLDRENGYTF
TRBJ1-1,TRBV5-1,TRBD1,many,TGTGCCAGCAGTTTGGGACAGGGAGGGGACACTGAAGCTTTCTTT,CASSLGQGGDTEAFF
TRBJ1-1,TRBV27,NA,many,TGTGCCAGCAGTTTTCGCCGGGTCCGACACACTGAAGCTTTCTTT,CASSFRRVRHTEAFF
TRBJ2-7,TRBV19,TRBD2,NA,TGTGCCAGTAGTCCCATCCTAGCGGGAGGACACGAGCAGTACTTC,CASSPILAGGHEQYF
TRBJ2-7,TRBV20-1,NA,many,TGCAGTGCTAGCGGCGGAGGTTCCTACGAGCAGTACTTC,CSASGGGSYEQYF
TRBJ2-7,TRBV28,NA,many,TGTGCCAGCAGGGGAGGACCTAGGTACGAGCAGTACTTC,CASRGGPRYEQYF
TRBJ1-2,TRBV6-1,NA,many,TGTGCCAGCAGCCCCTTGTCAGGGACTATAGGCTACACCTTC,CASSPLSGTIGYTF
TRBJ2-5,TRBV14,NA,many,TGTGCCAGCAGCCATTCCGAGACCCAGTACTTC,CASSHSETQYF
TRBJ2-7,TRBV6-1,NA,many,TGTGCCAGCAGTGAAGCGCAGGGCGTCGTATCCTACGAGCAGTACTTC,CASSEAQGVVSYEQYF
TRBJ1-5,TRBV11-2,NA,NA,TGTGCCAGCAGCTTAATGTTGCAGGGGATCAATCAGCCCCAGCATTTT,CASSLMLQGINQPQHF
TRBJ2-5,TRBV5-1,NA,many,TGCGCCAGCAGCTTGACCGGATCCTACTATAGTCCGTACTTC,CASSLTGSYYSPYF
TRBJ2-5,TRBV7-8,NA,many,TGTGCCAGCAGCTTAGCCCTGAGACAGGCCCCGTACCAAGAGACCCAGTACTTC,CASSLALRQAPYQETQYF
TRBJ2-6,TRBV11-1,TRBD2,many,TGTGCCAGCAGCTTTGGACTAGCTGCCAGCTCTGGGGCCAACGTCCTGACTTTC,CASSFGLAASSGANVLTF
TRBJ2-2,TRBV12-3/TRBV12-4,TRBD2,many,TGTGCCAGCAGTGCCACCCCGGGGGGTTTTACCGGGGAGCTGTTTTTT,CASSATPGGFTGELFF
TRBJ1-1,TRBV5-1,NA,many,TGCGCCAGCAGCTTGGGTGACCTACTGAACACTGAAGCTTTCTTT,CASSLGDLLNTEAFF
TRBJ1-3,TRBV30,NA,many,TGTGCCTGGGCCGCGCGACTAGCTAGGGGAAACACCATATATTTT,CAWAARLARGNTIYF
TRBJ1-1,TRBV28,NA,NA,TGTGCCAGCCGCCGAAACAGGTATGGCAAGGCTGAAGCTTTCTTT,CASRRNRYGKAEAFF
TRBJ1-1,TRBV24-1,NA,many,TGTGCCACCAGTGGCCCGCCAGGTACTTTCTTT,CATSGPPGTFF
TRBJ2-5,TRBV29-1,NA,many,TGCAGCGTTGCCCCTCCCCAGGGGGGTGAGACCCAGTACTTC,CSVAPPQGGETQYF
TRBJ2-7,TRBV3-1,NA,NA,TGTGCCAGCAGCCAAGGCCCCAGGGAGAGAGAGCAGTACTTC,CASSQGPREREQYF
TRBJ1-5,TRBV28,NA,NA,TGTGCCAGCAGACAGTCTGGTCAGCCCCAGCATTTT,CASRQSGQPQHF
TRBJ1-5,TRBV2,TRBD1,many,TGTGCCAGCAGTCCCCTGGGACAGGGATTTCAGCCCCAGCATTTT,CASSPLGQGFQPQHF
TRBJ2-7,TRBV10-2,NA,many,TGCGCCAGCATTGGGACTGGCTACGAGCAGTACTTC,CASIGTGYEQYF
TRBJ2-5,TRBV12-3/TRBV12-4,NA,many,TGTGCCAGCACCGCCGGATTTGAGGAGACCCAGTACTTC,CASTAGFEETQYF
TRBJ2-7,TRBV30,NA,many,TGTGCCTGGAAGGAAGGGTGGCGGGAGCAGTACTTC,CAWKEGWREQYF
TRBJ1-5,TRBV19,NA,many,TGTGCCAGTAGTATAGGAACAGGCGAGGGGCAGCCCCAGCATTTT,CASSIGTGEGQPQHF
TRBJ1-3,TRBV10-3,NA,many,TGTGCCATCAGCCGACTGGACAGCTCTGGAAACACCATATATTTT,CAISRLDSSGNTIYF
TRBJ2-7,TRBV7-9,TRBD2,many,TGTGCCAGCAGCAGAGGACTAGTGAGCCTCGAGCAGTACTTC,CASSRGLVSLEQYF
TRBJ2-7,TRBV6-1,TRBD1,NA,TGTGCCAGCACCCTCGGACAGGGAACCTACGAGCAGTACTTC,CASTLGQGTYEQYF
TRBJ2-7,TRBV6-1,NA,many,TGTGCCAGCAGTGAAGTGGGGGGCGTCTACGAGCAGTACTTC,CASSEVGGVYEQYF